The 16 T cell receptor beta chains in this list originate from one sample, sequenced in a study of stem cell transplantation in POMP-related autoinflammatory disease. This table comes from immunoSEQ multiplex PCR, and its TCRdb copy is limited to in-frame clones, with some not included. Of tens of thousands of clones listed, approximately 91% are singletons. The input for sequencing was CD4+ T cells from PBMCs, taken after stem cell transplantation. These receptors came from a human patient with POMP-related autoinflammation and immune dysregulation (PRAID). Some T cells may originate from the graft donor.

V and J are TRBV5-8 and TRBJ2-7; no clear D. Trimming shortened V by 7 bases and J by 6 bases, and 5 bases separated the two germline ends. The V gene's germline CDR1 is SGHTS and CDR2 YDEGEE. CDR3 length: 9 amino acids. In DNA, the CDR3 is TGTGCCAGCTACGGCGAGCAGTACTTC. Protein: CASYGEQYF.

V is TRBV20-1 and J is TRBJ2-5; D unresolved. Germline CDR1 and CDR2: DFQATT and SNEGSKA (reference sequence). V gave up 4 bases and J gave up 5 bases, with 8 bases separating them. This CDR3 contains 11 residues. The CDR3 DNA reads TGCAGTGCTACCACCGCGGAGACCCAGTACTTC. Translated, it gives CSATTAETQYF.

J is TRBJ2-2 and V is TRBV6-5; no firm D call. This CDR3 has 12 amino acids. The ends were cut back, 4 bases at V and 4 bases at J, with 4 bases in the middle. Germline lookup yields CDR1 MNHEY and CDR2 SVGAGI. The CDR3 DNA follows: TGTGCCAGCAGTTCCGGCACCGGGGAGCTGTTTTTT. It is translated as CASSSGTGELFF.

The chain links TRBV6-5 to TRBJ2-7; TRBD1 is a possible D gene (8 bases). CDR1 and CDR2 (germline): MNHEY, SVGAGI. The CDR3 sequence is 12 residues long. Trimming took 6 bases from V and 11 from J, leaving 17 bases between them. The CDR3 reads CASRGGTGSEYV. The CDR3 nucleotides read TGTGCCAGCAGGGGGGGGACAGGATCGGAGTACGTC.

The chain links TRBV6-5 to TRBJ2-7; 7 bases are shared with TRBD1. Germline V CDR1 and CDR2: MNHEY, SVGAGI. The length of the CDR3 is 13 residues. With 8 bases clipped from V and 1 base from J, the junction kept 5 bases outside the gene matches. This CDR3 reads CASRQGPSYEQYF. Written as DNA, the CDR3 is TGTGCCAGCCGACAGGGACCTTCCTACGAGCAGTACTTC.

This chain uses TRBV29-1 with TRBJ1-4; D is perhaps TRBD1 (5 bases). Germline CDR1 and CDR2: SQVTM and ANQGSEA. V lost 5 bases and J 0 bases, leaving 7 bases between the germline ends. The CDR3 contains 13 residues. As DNA, the CDR3 is TGCAGCGTTTGGGGGACAACTAATGAAAAACTGTTTTTT. Translating gives CSVWGTTNEKLFF.

A single count supports this clone. The CDR3 DNA is TGTGCCACCAGTGATTCCGGCGGCAGGGGCCCCTACGAGCAGTACTTC. Amino acids: CATSDSGGRGPYEQYF. J is TRBJ2-7 and V is TRBV24-1; maybe TRBD1 (6 bases). The V gene lost 2 bases and the J gene lost 2 bases, with 15 bases spanning the gap. Per germline, CDR1 KGHDR and CDR2 SFDVKD. The CDR3 spans 16 residues.

This clone was seen only a few times. The chain recombines TRBV28 with TRBJ2-1; unclear D gene. Germline assignment: CDR1 MDHEN and CDR2 SYDVKM. Trimming cost V 6 bases and J 1 base, with 7 bases left between them. The length of the CDR3 is 13 residues. CDR3 nucleotides: TGTGCCAGCAGGTCGCGATCCTACAATGAGCAGTTCTTC. This gives the protein CASRSRSYNEQFF.

Notes on this clone: Other DNA sequences in this specimen translate into the identical CDR3. V is TRBV7-2 and J is TRBJ1-1; D is undetermined. The CDR3 runs 13 residues. Germline lookup yields CDR1 SGHTA and CDR2 FQGNSA. The germline V and J ends were trimmed by 0 bases and 4 bases, with 6 bases remaining between them. The CDR3 DNA follows: TGTGCCAGCAGCTTAGCCTCTTTCACTGAAGCTTTCTTT. Its translation: CASSLASFTEAFF.

This chain uses TRBV3-1 (or the pseudogene TRBV3-2) with TRBJ1-2; D is uncertain. Looked up from germline, CDR1 is LGHDT and CDR2 is YNNKEL (reference sequence). The CDR3 has 12 residues. V lost 4 bases, J lost 8 bases, and 11 bases lay in between. The CDR3 is CASSRTGRGYTF. The CDR3 region has the DNA TGTGCCAGCAGCCGAACCGGAAGGGGCTACACCTTC.

This clone has only one observation. V usage is TRBV5-1 and J usage is TRBJ1-6, with D possibly TRBD1 on 6 matching bases. Trimming left V 3 bases short and J 0 bases short, with 7 bases between. CDR3 length: 15 amino acids. Germline CDR1 is SGHRS and CDR2 is YFSETQ. The CDR3 sequence is CASSSTGSYNSPLHF. CDR3 nucleotides: TGCGCCAGCAGCTCGACAGGCTCCTATAATTCACCCCTCCACTTT.

This chain joins TRBV10-3 and TRBJ1-2; TRBD1 agrees at 8 bases. The germline CDR1 and CDR2 sequences are ENHRY and SYGVKD. V gave up 6 bases and J gave up 5 bases; unmatched junction bases: 8. This CDR3 is built from 14 residues. The CDR3 DNA reads TGTGCCATCAGAGGACAGGGAATGCATTATGGCTACACCTTC. Amino acids: CAIRGQGMHYGYTF.

The chain joins TRBV6-5 to TRBJ1-6; TRBD1 agrees at 8 bases. The germline V gene has CDR1 MNHEY and CDR2 SVGAGI. The V and J ends lost 7 bases and 4 bases, in that order; junction bases with no gene match: 6. The CDR3 is made up of 15 amino acids. CDR3 sequence: CASTPDRVYNSPLHF. The CDR3 DNA sequence: TGTGCCAGCACCCCGGACAGGGTGTATAATTCACCCCTCCACTTT.

This chain connects TRBV20-1 to TRBJ1-2; D is uncertain. This CDR3 has 12 amino acids. Deletions cut 3 bases from V and 5 bases from J, with 10 bases between. The germline V gene encodes CDR1 DFQATT and CDR2 SNEGSKA (reference sequence). The CDR3 coding sequence is TGCAGTGCTAGTCCAGCGGGGTATGGCTACACCTTC. Translating it yields CSASPAGYGYTF.

V and J are TRBV6-6 and TRBJ2-5, with TRBD1 as a possible D gene (6 bases). CDR3 length: 18 residues. From germline, CDR1 is MNHNY and CDR2 SVGAGI (reference sequence). V dropped 5 bases and J dropped 4 bases, with 26 bases sitting between them. In nucleotides, the CDR3 is TGTGCCAGCAGTCCCTACAGGGTGGGTGTTGTAGTTCGAGAGACCCAGTACTTC. Its translation: CASSPYRVGVVVRETQYF.

The chain couples TRBV11-2 to TRBJ2-2, with D possibly being TRBD1 (6 bases). The germline gives CDR1 SGHAT, CDR2 FQNNGV. The V gene lost 6 bases and the J gene lost 2 bases, with 19 bases spanning the gap. The CDR3 is 17 residues long. CDR3: CASRSLQGKENTGELFF. CDR3 DNA sequence: TGTGCCAGCAGATCCCTACAGGGCAAGGAAAACACCGGGGAGCTGTTTTTT.